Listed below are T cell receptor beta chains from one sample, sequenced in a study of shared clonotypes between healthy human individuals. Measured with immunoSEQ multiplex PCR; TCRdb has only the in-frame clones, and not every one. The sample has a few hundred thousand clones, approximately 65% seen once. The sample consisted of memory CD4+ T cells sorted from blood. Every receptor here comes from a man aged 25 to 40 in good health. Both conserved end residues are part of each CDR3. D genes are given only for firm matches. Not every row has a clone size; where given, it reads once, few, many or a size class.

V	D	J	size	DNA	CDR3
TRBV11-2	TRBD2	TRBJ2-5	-	TGTGCCAGCAGCTTAGGTCGTAGCGGGGGCATTTACGAGACCCAGTACTTC	CASSLGRSGGIYETQYF
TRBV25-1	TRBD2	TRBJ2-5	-	TGTGCCAGCAGTGATCAACTAGCGGGAGGGGAAGAGACCCAGTACTTC	CASSDQLAGGEETQYF
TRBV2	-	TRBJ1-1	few	TGTGCCAGCATTAGGGATAAGAACACTGAAGCTTTCTTT	CASIRDKNTEAFF
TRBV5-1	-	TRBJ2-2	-	TGCGCCAGCAGGGTAAGGGCCGGAACCAACACCGGGGAGCTGTTTTTT	CASRVRAGTNTGELFF
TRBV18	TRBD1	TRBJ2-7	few	TGTGCCAGCTCCCGACAGGGGGGGTCCTCCGAGCAGTACTTC	CASSRQGGSSEQYF
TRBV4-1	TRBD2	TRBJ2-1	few	TGCGCCAGCGGGCTAGCGGGCACGGGGTATGAGCAGTTCTTC	CASGLAGTGYEQFF
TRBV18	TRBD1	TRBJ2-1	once	TGTGCCAGCTCACCGGTCCAGGGGGCTGTCAATGAGCAGTTCTTC	CASSPVQGAVNEQFF
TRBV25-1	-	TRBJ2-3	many	TGTGCCAGCAGTGATTCGGGACCCACGAGCACAGATACGCAGTATTTT	CASSDSGPTSTDTQYF
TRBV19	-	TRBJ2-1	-	TGTGCCAGTAGTGGCACCTACTCCTACAATGAGCAGTTCTTC	CASSGTYSYNEQFF
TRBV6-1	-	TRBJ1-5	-	TGTGCCAGCAGTGAAGCTGGTAGGTTGCGCAATCAGCCCCAGCATTTT	CASSEAGRLRNQPQHF
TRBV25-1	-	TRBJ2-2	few	TGTGCCAGCGGAGACACCGGGGAGCTGTTTTTT	CASGDTGELFF
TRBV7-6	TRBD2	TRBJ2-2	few	TGTGCCAGCAGCTTAGGACTAGCGGGAGGTGGGACCGGGGAGCTGTTTTTT	CASSLGLAGGGTGELFF
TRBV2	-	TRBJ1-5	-	TGTGCCAGCAGTCAGGGATACGGCAATCAGCCCCAGCATTTT	CASSQGYGNQPQHF
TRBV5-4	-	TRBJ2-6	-	TGTGCCAGCAGCAGACAGGTATCTGGGGCCAACGTCCTGACTTTC	CASSRQVSGANVLTF
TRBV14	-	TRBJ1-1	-	TGTGCCAGCAGCGATCGGGTGGTTCACACTGAAGCTTTCTTT	CASSDRVVHTEAFF
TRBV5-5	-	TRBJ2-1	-	TGTGCCAGCAGCCTTCAACCAGGTGGGGATGAGCAGTTCTTC	CASSLQPGGDEQFF
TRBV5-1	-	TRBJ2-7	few	TGCGCCAGCAGCCCCCCGAAAATCTACGAGCAGTACTTC	CASSPPKIYEQYF
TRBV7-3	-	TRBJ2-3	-	TGTGCCAGCAGCTTAACCGGGTCTACTGGGCCAGATACGCAGTATTTT	CASSLTGSTGPDTQYF
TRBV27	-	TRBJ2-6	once	TGTGCCAGCAGTTGGACGGGCTCTGGGGCCAACGTCCTGACTTTC	CASSWTGSGANVLTF
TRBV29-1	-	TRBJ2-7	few	TGCAGCGTTGCCCCCGAGACAGGTAACGAGCAGTACTTC	CSVAPETGNEQYF
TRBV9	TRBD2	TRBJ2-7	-	TGTGCCAGCAGCCCCCGGGGTAGCGGGGCCTACGAGCAGTACTTC	CASSPRGSGAYEQYF
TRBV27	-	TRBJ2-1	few	TGTGCCAGCACGTTAGCCCCCGGGGATTTGTTCTTC	CASTLAPGDLFF
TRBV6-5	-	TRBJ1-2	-	TGTGCCAGCAGTTACGGGGCAGCTAGCAACGACTATGGCTACACCTTC	CASSYGAASNDYGYTF
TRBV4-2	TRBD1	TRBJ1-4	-	TGTGCCAGCAGCCAAGAAGGGGGACAGGGGGATGAAAAACTGTTTTTT	CASSQEGGQGDEKLFF
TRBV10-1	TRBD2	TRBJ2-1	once	TGCGCCAGCAGTGACGGACTAGCGGGAGGTTTTGAGCAGTTCTTC	CASSDGLAGGFEQFF
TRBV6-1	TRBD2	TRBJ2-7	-	TGTGCCAGCAGTGCACGGGTCCGCCTAGCGGTAAACTACGAGCAGTACTTC	CASSARVRLAVNYEQYF
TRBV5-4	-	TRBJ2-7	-	TGTGCCAGCAGCTACGGGACGAGGGGGGGTGCGTCCTACGAGCAGTACTTC	CASSYGTRGGASYEQYF
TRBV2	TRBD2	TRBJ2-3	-	TGTGCCAGCAGGGCCGGGACTAGCAACACAGATACGCAGTATTTT	CASRAGTSNTDTQYF